This TCR beta chain was obtained from a study of neoadjuvant nivolumab and ipilimumab in lung cancer. Study in general: The combination arm added day-1 ipilimumab 1 mg/kg to nivolumab 3 mg/kg on days 1, 15, 29.

Data came from immunoSEQ multiplex PCR; TCRdb stores just in-frame clones and leaves some out. This table has around 4,500 clones, less than 85% appearing once. Per the germline V gene, CDR1 is SGDLS and CDR2 is YYNGEE. V was clipped by 3 bases and J by 5 bases, with 8 bases between them. The CDR3 loop spans 13 amino acids. The receptor's source is an adult with non-small cell lung cancer. The material sequenced was tumor tissue, taken after neoadjuvant nivolumab, alone or with ipilimumab, at or shortly before surgery. The rearrangement links TRBV9 to TRBJ1-4, with D possibly being TRBD1 (6 bases). The CDR3 is CASSADRNEKLFF. Written as DNA, the CDR3 is TGTGCCAGCAGCGCCGACAGGAATGAAAAACTGTTTTTT.